The source of this TCR beta chain is a study of cytomegalovirus exposure and HLA in healthy donors. Study findings and constraints: In vitro confirmation showed a few CMV-associated chains to be CMV antigen specific. One later analysis, an examination of the 120 validation repertoires, found that first-cohort TCR clusters tended to co-occur in them.

The CDR3 has 15 amino acids. The J segment lost 2 bases and the V segment lost 4 bases, leaving 2 bases of the junction unmatched. The germline CDR1 and CDR2 sequences are SGHTA and FQGTGA. Concerning this clone itself: Its specificity is not known.

Profiling relied on immunoSEQ multiplex PCR, and the TCRdb table lists in-frame clones only, not all of them. The sample has 260,000 or so clones, approximately 87% seen once; the top ten hold approximately 0.9%. While the first cohort had 600 to 750 subjects, the donors belonged to the separate validation cohort of roughly 130 subjects. The source of this sequence is a woman aged 18-30 years in good health and CMV-seronegative. The sequencing sample was made of PBMCs. This chain connects TRBV7-3 to TRBJ2-1; 10 positions agree with TRBD2. The CDR3 DNA follows: TGTGCCAGCAGCTCAAGCGGGAGGGCCTACAATGAGCAGTTCTTC. This encodes CASSSSGRAYNEQFF.